The T cell receptor beta chain described here comes from a study of T cell responses to AZD1222 COVID-19 vaccine. Looked up from germline, CDR1 is MNHNS and CDR2 is SASEGT. The CDR3 totals 15 residues. Trimming stripped 1 base from V and 1 base from J, with 8 bases between. A word on this clone: Its matching antigen is unknown.

Here immunoSEQ multiplex PCR was the method, and the copy in TCRdb shows in-frame clones only, minus some. The sample records around 140,000 clones, about 92% being singletons. Study findings and constraints: Every sample of the repertoires postdated the peak T cell response. Baseline seropositivity characterized only six AZD1222 recipients. Donors, mostly white British, included more females; clonal diversity was possibly underestimated.

J is TRBJ1-3 and V is TRBV6-1; D not certain. The specimen comprised peripheral blood, sampled 28 days after the second AZD1222 dose. The sequence came from an adult who received the AZD1222 COVID-19 vaccine. CDR3 protein: CASSEGRVSGNTIYF. The CDR3 DNA is TGTGCCAGCAGTGAAGGGAGGGTTTCTGGAAACACCATATATTTT.